The entry below gives a single TCR beta chain sequence along with its context. No antigen is known for it. The CDR3 is 16 residues long. V lost 0 bases, J lost 1 base, and 4 bases stayed unmatched. Germline-derived CDR1 and CDR2 are SGHRS and YFSETQ. This sample stems from a study of graft-versus-host responses after intestinal transplantation. Study-wide context: Recipients were given multivisceral, liver-intestinal, or isolated intestinal transplants. Every transplant recipient was induced with anti-thymocyte globulin, then maintained on tacrolimus and steroids for around 3 years. The study, taken as a whole, reports: Allograft clonal ratios (graft-versus-host to host-versus-graft) were high in patients who had graft-donor T cell macrochimerism.

Produced via immunoSEQ multiplex PCR; TCRdb's table is partial and in-frame only. The sample records over 100,000 clones, 80% to 95% being singletons. The rearrangement uses TRBV5-1 and TRBJ2-1; 7 bases agree with TRBD1. The clonotype was recovered from a human donor who received an intestinal transplant. The source was unstimulated CD4+ T cells sorted from spleen or lymph node cells, collected before intestinal transplant. The CDR3 DNA reads TGCGCCAGCAGCTTGGCAGGGGGAATATCCTACAATGAGCAGTTCTTC. Encoded protein: CASSLAGGISYNEQFF.